Below, 10 T cell receptor beta chains from the same sample are listed, as sequenced in a study of cytotoxic CD8 clonotypes in ibrutinib-treated CLL. Profiled with immunoSEQ multiplex PCR; TCRdb holds only in-frame clones, not every one. The sample lists 23,000 or so clones, 68% occurring once. Material: PBMCs, obtained after 24 months of ibrutinib treatment. These receptors all stem from a human donor with chronic lymphocytic leukemia.

This clone rates as medium-sized (0.01 to 0.1%). The rearrangement links TRBV5-4 to TRBJ1-5; D may be TRBD1 (5 bases). V lost 2 bases to trimming and J lost 4 bases, with 10 bases between them. The CDR3 loop spans 14 amino acids. Germline V gene sequence: CDR1 SGHNT, CDR2 YYREEE (reference sequence). The CDR3: CASSLGTANQPQHF. The CDR3 DNA reads as TGTGCCAGCAGCTTAGGGACTGCTAATCAGCCCCAGCATTTT.

This clone was seen only once. The CDR3 region is CASSVVRDTKFF. The CDR3 coding sequence is TGTGCCAGCAGCGTAGTCCGGGACACAAAGTTCTTC. V is TRBV9 and J is TRBJ2-1; possible D gene TRBD1, 6 bases. CDR3 length: 12 amino acids. Trimming took 0 bases from V and 14 from J, leaving 12 bases between them. Germline CDR1 and CDR2: SGDLS and YYNGEE.

V and J are TRBV27 and TRBJ2-5; D might be TRBD1 (5 bases). Trimming removed 3 bases at V and 8 bases at J, with 10 bases between. The CDR3 spans 12 residues. Per the germline V gene, CDR1 is MNHEY and CDR2 is SMNVEV (reference sequence). In DNA form, the CDR3 reads TGTGCCAGCAGTTTTCAGGGCGGAACCCAGTACTTC. Translating it yields CASSFQGGTQYF.

The rearrangement uses TRBV11-1 and TRBJ2-1; D may be TRBD2 (7 bases). The V end was cut by 6 bases, the J end by 8 bases, with 23 bases between. Germline lookup yields CDR1 SGHAT and CDR2 FQDESV (reference sequence). CDR3 length: 16 residues. This CDR3 reads CASRPPSEGGRDEQFF. The CDR3 bases are TGTGCCAGCAGGCCCCCCTCCGAGGGGGGGCGGGATGAGCAGTTCTTC.

The chain joins TRBV19 to TRBJ2-2; 8 nucleotides agree with TRBD2. The CDR3 is 16 residues long. From germline, CDR1 is LNHDA and CDR2 SQIVND (reference sequence). The trim removed 7 bases at V and 6 bases at J, leaving 13 bases unmatched. CDR3 residues: CASTFRGGGRPGELFF. The CDR3 region has the DNA TGTGCCAGTACCTTCCGGGGGGGAGGTCGGCCCGGGGAGCTGTTTTTT.

J is TRBJ1-6 and V is TRBV2; D is uncertain. The CDR3 totals 13 residues. Between the trimmed V and J ends, which lost 7 bases and 7 bases, there was a span of 11 bases. Germline V gives CDR1 SNHLY, CDR2 FYNNEI. The CDR3 loop reads CASTGSGNSPLHF. In DNA, the CDR3 is TGTGCCAGCACGGGGTCGGGGAATTCACCCCTCCACTTT.

This clone was counted between two and nine times. This sequence joins TRBV1 and TRBJ1-2; TRBD1 was called by the table and not checked on the DNA. TRBV1 is marked as a pseudogene. The CDR3 contains 15 residues. The CDR3 DNA is TGCACCAGCAGCCAAAATTTCTGGCAGGGCTATGGCTACACCTTC. Amino acids: CTSSQNFWQGYGYTF.

The chain carries TRBV6-1 and TRBJ1-2; TRBD1 matches 7 bases. The CDR3 contains 14 residues. Germline V gene data show CDR1 as MNHNS and CDR2 as SASEGT. J gave up 8 bases and V 0 bases, and 6 bases lay outside the gene matches. CDR3 amino acids: CASSEADRARGYTF. CDR3 sequence (DNA): TGTGCCAGCAGTGAAGCAGACAGGGCGAGAGGCTACACCTTC.

As for this clone: Other DNA sequences from this sample encode an identical CDR3 as well. The chain combines TRBV29-1 with TRBJ1-1; 9 bases fit TRBD1. Per germline, CDR1 SQVTM and CDR2 ANQGSEA. The CDR3 has 13 amino acids. The V gene end was trimmed by 4 bases and the J gene end by 4 bases; junction bases not matched to a gene: 4. This CDR3 is CSVARDRVTEAFF. CDR3 coding DNA: TGCAGCGTTGCTAGGGACAGGGTCACTGAAGCTTTCTTT. Looking up the rest from reference TRBV29-1 and TRBJ1-1 gives the full variable domain: SAVISQKPSRDICQRGTSLTIQCQVDSQVTMMFWYRQQPGQSLTLIATANQGSEATYESGFVIDKFPISRPNLTFSTLTVSNMSPEDSSIYLCSVARDRVTEAFFGQGTRLTVV.

The chain employs TRBV2 and TRBJ2-1; D not certain. The germline CDR1 and CDR2 sequences are SNHLY and FYNNEI. Trimming pared 2 bases from V and 5 bases from J, leaving 1 base between. The CDR3 extends over 11 amino acids. The CDR3 nucleotides read TGTGCCAGCAGTGAAAACAATGAGCAGTTCTTC. This sequence encodes CASSENNEQFF.